This TCR beta chain was found in a study of blood T cells in healthy people across ages. Overall study findings and caveats: The fall in TCR beta diversity per million T cells was roughly linear with age. Researchers report that TCR beta diversity correlated strongly with naive T cell percentage.

Germline V gene sequence: CDR1 MNHEY, CDR2 SMNVEV (reference sequence). Trimming took 5 bases from V and 2 from J, leaving 13 bases between them. The CDR3 runs 14 residues. This clonotype came up many times. Its cognate antigen is unknown. It was with a sample-barcoded 5' primer and a J-beta primer mix that a second PCR of roughly 6 to 12 cycles was run. TCRdb re-called the 5' RACE reads through MiXCR, storing one row per CDR3 protein. The table shows approximately 800,000 distinct CDR3 sequences, with around half occurring only once. Sequencing was performed on blood. The TCR originated in an elderly man in good health. The rearrangement uses TRBV27 and TRBJ2-7; D is undetermined. CDR3 sequence reads: CASSPLDGPYEQYF. CDR3 nucleotide sequence: TGTGCCAGCAGTCCTCTTGACGGTCCCTACGAGCAGTACTTC.